This T cell receptor beta chain was profiled in a study of cytomegalovirus exposure and HLA in healthy donors. Study-wide results and caveats: The study listed about 150 cytomegalovirus-associated TCR beta chains. Accurate prediction of most subjects' HLA-A and HLA-B alleles from TCR beta sequences was reported.

Use of 60 Vbeta and 13 Jbeta primers characterized the PCR. As handled by the study authors: Unique TCR beta chains numbered around 80 million in a later analysis, with roughly 11 million shared. Assay: immunoSEQ multiplex PCR; the TCRdb copy retains only in-frame clones and omits some. That table furnishes V, J and clone size, whereas the DNA furnished D and trimming. The data hold about 170,000 clones, with 75% to 90% observed a single time. As for this clone: Its antigen is unidentified.

Donors consisted of healthy bone marrow donors. CDR1 MNHNS and CDR2 SASEGT come from the germline V gene. The V end lost 6 bases, the J end lost 4 bases, and 9 bases lay between the germline ends. The CDR3 contains 13 residues. V usage is TRBV6-1 and J usage is TRBJ2-2; tentative D call: TRBD1 (6 bases). The TCR comes from a male donor in good health and CMV-seronegative. The specimen was PBMCs. CDR3 in amino acids: CASRQGPTGELFF. In DNA form, the CDR3 reads TGTGCCAGCAGGCAGGGGCCCACCGGGGAGCTGTTTTTT.